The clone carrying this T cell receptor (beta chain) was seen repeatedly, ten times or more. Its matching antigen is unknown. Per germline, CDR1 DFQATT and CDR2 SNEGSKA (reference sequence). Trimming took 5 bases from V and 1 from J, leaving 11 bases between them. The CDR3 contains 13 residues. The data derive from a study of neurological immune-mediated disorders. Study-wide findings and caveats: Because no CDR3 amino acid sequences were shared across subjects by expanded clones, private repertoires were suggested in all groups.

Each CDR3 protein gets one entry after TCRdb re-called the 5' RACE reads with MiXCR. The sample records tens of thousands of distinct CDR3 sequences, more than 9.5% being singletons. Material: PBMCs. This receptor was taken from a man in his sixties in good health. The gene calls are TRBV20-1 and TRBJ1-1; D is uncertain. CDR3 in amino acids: CSAFPAGNTEAFF. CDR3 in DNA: TGCAGTGCTTTCCCCGCCGGGAACACTGAAGCTTTCTTT.